Here is one TCR beta chain with its context. Its specificity is unknown. The data derive from a study of tumor-infiltrating lymphocytes in localized non-small cell lung cancer. Findings and caveats of the study: Higher tumor T cell infiltration than in uninvolved lung was supported by TCRbeta sequencing. Available tissue quantity limited TCR sequencing to a patient subset. Immunotypes IM1 and IM2 had similar TCR-derived T-cell fractions.

The assay was immunoSEQ multiplex PCR, and TCRdb's table has in-frame clones only and misses some. This table holds about 16,000 clones, roughly 76% found once. CDR3 size: 15 residues. Germline CDR1 is MGHRA and CDR2 is YSYEKL. Trimming removed 1 base at V and 0 bases at J, with 4 bases between. Sequenced material: lung tumor tissue. The clonotype originates from a human donor with non-small cell lung cancer. The genes are TRBV4-1 and TRBJ2-6; D call uncertain. The CDR3 nucleotides read TGCGCCAGCAGCCAAGGATCCTCTGGGGCCAACGTCCTGACTTTC. Translation gives CASSQGSSGANVLTF.